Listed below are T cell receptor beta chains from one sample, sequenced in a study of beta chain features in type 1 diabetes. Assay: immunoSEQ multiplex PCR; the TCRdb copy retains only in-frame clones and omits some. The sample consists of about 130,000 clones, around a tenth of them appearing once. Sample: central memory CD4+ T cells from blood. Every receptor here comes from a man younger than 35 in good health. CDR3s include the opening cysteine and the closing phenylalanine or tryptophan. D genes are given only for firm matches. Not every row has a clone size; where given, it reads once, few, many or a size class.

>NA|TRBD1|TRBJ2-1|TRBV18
CASSPQTGVGNEQFF
TGTGCCAGCTCACCACAGACAGGGGTCGGCAATGAGCAGTTCTTC
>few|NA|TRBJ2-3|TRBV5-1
CASSLRGGVADTQYF
TGCGCCAGCAGCTTGAGGGGGGGAGTCGCAGATACGCAGTATTTT
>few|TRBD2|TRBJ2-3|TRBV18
CASSPPGLVTDTQYF
TGTGCCAGCTCACCACCGGGACTAGTAACAGATACGCAGTATTTT
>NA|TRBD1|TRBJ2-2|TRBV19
CASSIGDRGTGELFF
TGTGCCAGTAGTATAGGGGACAGGGGCACCGGGGAGCTGTTTTTT
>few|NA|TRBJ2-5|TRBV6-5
CASSYGGPTETQYF
TGTGCCAGCAGTTACGGCGGGCCAACCGAGACCCAGTACTTC
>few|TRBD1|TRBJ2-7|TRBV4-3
CASSQVPGQLYEQYF
TGCGCCAGCAGCCAAGTCCCGGGACAGCTCTACGAGCAGTACTTC
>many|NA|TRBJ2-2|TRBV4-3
CASSGGYTGELFF
TGCGCCAGCAGCGGGGGGTACACCGGGGAGCTGTTTTTT
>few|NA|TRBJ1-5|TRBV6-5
CASSEQGSQPQHF
TGTGCCAGCAGTGAGCAGGGTAGTCAGCCCCAGCATTTT
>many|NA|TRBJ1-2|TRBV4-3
CASSRASRDYGYTF
TGCGCCAGCAGCCGAGCAAGTCGGGACTATGGCTACACCTTC
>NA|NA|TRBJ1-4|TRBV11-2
CASSLVLLEKLFF
TGTGCCAGCAGCTTAGTTCTCCTTGAAAAACTGTTTTTT
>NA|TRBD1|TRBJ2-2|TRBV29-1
CSVALPGQGAGELFF
TGCAGCGTCGCCCTCCCGGGACAGGGAGCCGGGGAGCTGTTTTTT
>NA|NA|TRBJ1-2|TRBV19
CASSIGQPKHYGYTF
TGTGCCAGTAGTATAGGACAGCCCAAACACTATGGCTACACCTTC
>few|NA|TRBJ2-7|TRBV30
CAWRTLGSSYEQYF
TGTGCCTGGAGGACCCTAGGAAGCTCCTACGAGCAGTACTTC
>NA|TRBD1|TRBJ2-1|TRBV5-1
CASSQGTGGLEQFF
TGCGCCAGCAGCCAAGGGACAGGGGGCCTAGAGCAGTTCTTC
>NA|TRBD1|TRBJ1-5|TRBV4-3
CASSQEDRANQPQHF
TGCGCCAGCAGCCAAGAGGACAGGGCCAATCAGCCCCAGCATTTT
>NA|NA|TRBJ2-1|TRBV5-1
CASSHGREYNEQFF
TGCGCCAGCAGCCACGGACGGGAATACAATGAGCAGTTCTTC
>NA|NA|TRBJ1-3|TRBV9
CASSVQDSGNTIYF
TGTGCCAGCAGCGTCCAGGACTCTGGAAACACCATATATTTT
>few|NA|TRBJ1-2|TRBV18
CASSPGYGYTF
TGTGCCAGCTCACCCGGGTATGGCTACACCTTC
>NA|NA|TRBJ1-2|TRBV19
CASSIQINYGYTF
TGTGCCAGTAGTATACAGATTAACTATGGCTACACCTTC
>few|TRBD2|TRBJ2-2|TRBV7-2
CASSPRRAGEYTGELFF
TGTGCCAGCAGCCCGAGACGTGCGGGGGAGTACACCGGGGAGCTGTTTTTT
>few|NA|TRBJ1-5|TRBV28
CASSFSPGLGAINQPQHF
TGTGCCAGCAGTTTTTCCCCCGGCTTGGGGGCAATCAATCAGCCCCAGCATTTT
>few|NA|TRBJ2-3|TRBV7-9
CASSLATRGTDTQYF
TGTGCCAGCAGCTTAGCGACGAGGGGCACAGATACGCAGTATTTT
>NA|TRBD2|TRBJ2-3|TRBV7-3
CASSLSLAGNTDTQYF
TGTGCCAGCAGCCTCTCTTTAGCGGGGAACACAGATACGCAGTATTTT
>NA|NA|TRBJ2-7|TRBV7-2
CASSFNRAYEQYF
TGTGCCAGCAGTTTCAACAGGGCGTACGAGCAGTACTTC
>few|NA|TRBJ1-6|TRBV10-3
CAISETGDNNSPLHF
TGTGCCATCAGTGAAACAGGAGACAATAATTCACCCCTCCACTTT
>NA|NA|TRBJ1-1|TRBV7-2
CASSIQENTEAFF
TGTGCCAGCAGCATACAGGAGAACACTGAAGCTTTCTTT
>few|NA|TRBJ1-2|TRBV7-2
CASSSSPGEVYGYTF
TGTGCCAGCAGCTCCTCCCCGGGGGAGGTCTATGGCTACACCTTC
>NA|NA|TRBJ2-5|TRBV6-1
CASSSGTYKRETQYF
TGTGCCAGCAGTTCAGGGACATACAAGAGAGAGACCCAGTACTTC
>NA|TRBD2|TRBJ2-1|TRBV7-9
CASSPRGGAYNEQFF
TGTGCCAGCAGCCCCCGCGGGGGGGCCTACAATGAGCAGTTCTTC